A selection of T cell receptor beta chains follows, all from one sample in a study of T cells after yellow fever vaccination. TCRdb re-called the 5' RACE reads with MiXCR, one entry per CDR3 protein. The sample lists around 70,000 distinct CDR3 sequences; approximately 7.7% were seen once. Sample: CD8+ T cells sorted from PBMCs, taken 4 to 5 days after the first yellow fever vaccination. All receptors come from a man aged 18 to 30 who received the YFV17D yellow fever vaccine. Each CDR3 is given with its conserved first and last residue. Each record gives: D gene, clone size, J gene, V gene, CDR3 DNA, CDR3 protein. A D gene is named only where the DNA matches it firmly. Size is omitted from some rows. Given values are once, few, many or a class for expanded clones.

d_gene: .; abundance: many; j_gene: TRBJ1-1; v_gene: TRBV7-8; CDR3nt: TGTGCCAGCAGCTCACAGGGTCCGGCGGGGAACACTGAAGCTTTCTTT; CDR3aa: CASSSQGPAGNTEAFF
d_gene: .; abundance: many; j_gene: TRBJ2-5; v_gene: TRBV6-2/TRBV6-3; CDR3nt: TGTGCCAGCAGTTACCCTCCAGAGACCCAGTACTTC; CDR3aa: CASSYPPETQYF
d_gene: .; abundance: many; j_gene: TRBJ2-5; v_gene: TRBV7-6; CDR3nt: TGTGCCAGCAGCTCCGGACAGATGGCTGGCCCCCAGTACTTC; CDR3aa: CASSSGQMAGPQYF
d_gene: .; abundance: many; j_gene: TRBJ2-1; v_gene: TRBV27; CDR3nt: TGTGCCAGCAGTATAGGGTCTGACCTTAAGCTTGAGTTCTTC; CDR3aa: CASSIGSDLKLEFF
d_gene: .; abundance: .; j_gene: TRBJ2-2; v_gene: TRBV9; CDR3nt: TGTGCCAGCAGCGTCGGGGAGACCGGGGAGCTGTTTTTT; CDR3aa: CASSVGETGELFF
d_gene: .; abundance: many; j_gene: TRBJ2-5; v_gene: TRBV21-1; CDR3nt: TGTGCCAGCACCCTAAGGCGAGGGGCTCAAGAGACCCAGTACTTC; CDR3aa: CASTLRRGAQETQYF
d_gene: TRBD2; abundance: .; j_gene: TRBJ2-1; v_gene: TRBV27; CDR3nt: TGTGCCAGCAGTTTAGCCCCTAGCGGGGGTTTCAATGAGCAGTTCTTC; CDR3aa: CASSLAPSGGFNEQFF
d_gene: TRBD1; abundance: many; j_gene: TRBJ2-7; v_gene: TRBV5-1; CDR3nt: TGCGCCAGCGGGGTAACAGGGGTTATCGAGCAGTACTTC; CDR3aa: CASGVTGVIEQYF
d_gene: TRBD1; abundance: .; j_gene: TRBJ2-5; v_gene: TRBV6-1; CDR3nt: TGTGCCAGTTTAAGGGGGCGCGAAGAGACCCAGTACTTC; CDR3aa: CASLRGREETQYF
d_gene: TRBD1; abundance: many; j_gene: TRBJ2-7; v_gene: TRBV29-1; CDR3nt: TGCAGCGCGACAGGGGTAAGCTACGAGCAGTACTTC; CDR3aa: CSATGVSYEQYF
d_gene: .; abundance: many; j_gene: TRBJ2-2; v_gene: TRBV7-9; CDR3nt: TGTGCCAGCAGCTTAGCGACCGGGGAGCTGTTTTTT; CDR3aa: CASSLATGELFF
d_gene: TRBD1; abundance: many; j_gene: TRBJ1-2; v_gene: TRBV4-1; CDR3nt: TGCGCCAGCAGCCAAGAGGGACAGGTCATCTATGGCTACACCTTC; CDR3aa: CASSQEGQVIYGYTF
d_gene: .; abundance: .; j_gene: TRBJ1-5; v_gene: TRBV7-2; CDR3nt: TGTGCCAGCAGCGCAGGAGGGGAATGGCCCCAGCATTTT; CDR3aa: CASSAGGEWPQHF
d_gene: .; abundance: .; j_gene: TRBJ2-5; v_gene: TRBV27; CDR3nt: TGTGCCAGCAGTTTAGGGACGGCCCAAGAGACCCAGTACTTC; CDR3aa: CASSLGTAQETQYF
d_gene: TRBD2; abundance: many; j_gene: TRBJ2-3; v_gene: TRBV27; CDR3nt: TGTGCCAGCAGTTCAATGACTAGCGGGGTAGGAACAGATACGCAGTATTTT; CDR3aa: CASSSMTSGVGTDTQYF
d_gene: TRBD1; abundance: .; j_gene: TRBJ1-6; v_gene: TRBV6-5; CDR3nt: TGTGCCAGCAGTTACGGCGTTCCTGGACAGGGAGGGTCACCCCTCCACTTT; CDR3aa: CASSYGVPGQGGSPLHF
d_gene: .; abundance: many; j_gene: TRBJ2-7; v_gene: TRBV12-3/TRBV12-4; CDR3nt: TGTGCCAGCAGTTTGGGTGCAGGAGCCACCTACGAGCAGTACTTC; CDR3aa: CASSLGAGATYEQYF
d_gene: .; abundance: many; j_gene: TRBJ2-5; v_gene: TRBV4-1; CDR3nt: TGCGCCAGCAGCCACCCATCATCCGGGGGTCCGTACCAAGAGACCCAGTACTTC; CDR3aa: CASSHPSSGGPYQETQYF
d_gene: .; abundance: .; j_gene: TRBJ1-2; v_gene: TRBV7-9; CDR3nt: TGTGCCAGCAGCGATAGCGGAAGGTATGGCTACACCTTC; CDR3aa: CASSDSGRYGYTF
d_gene: TRBD2; abundance: few; j_gene: TRBJ2-2; v_gene: TRBV6-1; CDR3nt: TGTGCCAGCAACCAGCGGGGAGGCACCGGGGAGCTGTTTTTT; CDR3aa: CASNQRGGTGELFF
d_gene: TRBD2; abundance: few; j_gene: TRBJ2-3; v_gene: TRBV5-1; CDR3nt: TGCGCCAGCAGCGACGCAGGTGGGGGGGTGAACACAGATACGCAGTATTTT; CDR3aa: CASSDAGGGVNTDTQYF
d_gene: .; abundance: many; j_gene: TRBJ1-2; v_gene: TRBV27; CDR3nt: TGTGCCAGCAGCCGAACGGGGGGCGGGTATGGCTACACCTTC; CDR3aa: CASSRTGGGYGYTF
d_gene: .; abundance: few; j_gene: TRBJ2-5; v_gene: TRBV19; CDR3nt: TGTGCCAGTAGTATATCTGGTTTGAAGACCCAGTACTTC; CDR3aa: CASSISGLKTQYF
d_gene: TRBD2; abundance: few; j_gene: TRBJ2-4; v_gene: TRBV2; CDR3nt: TGTGCCACCTCTAACCCGGGGGGTGGGAACTTC; CDR3aa: CATSNPGGGNF
d_gene: TRBD2; abundance: few; j_gene: TRBJ2-2; v_gene: TRBV6-1; CDR3nt: TGTGCCAGCACCTACGGGGGGACCGGGGAGCTGTTTTTT; CDR3aa: CASTYGGTGELFF
d_gene: .; abundance: .; j_gene: TRBJ2-7; v_gene: TRBV5-5; CDR3nt: TGTGCCAGCAGCTTGGCGAGTGGTCCGACCTACGAGCAGTACTTC; CDR3aa: CASSLASGPTYEQYF
d_gene: TRBD2; abundance: many; j_gene: TRBJ2-3; v_gene: TRBV3-1; CDR3nt: TGTGCCAGCAGCCACCCCCTTGAGCGGGGGGGCGGCGATACGCAGTATTTT; CDR3aa: CASSHPLERGGGDTQYF
d_gene: TRBD2; abundance: many; j_gene: TRBJ2-1; v_gene: TRBV29-1; CDR3nt: TGCAGCGTTGGGGGACTAGCGGGGTTCGCCCTCCACAATGAGCAGTTCTTC; CDR3aa: CSVGGLAGFALHNEQFF
d_gene: .; abundance: many; j_gene: TRBJ2-7; v_gene: TRBV12-3/TRBV12-4; CDR3nt: TGTGCCAGCAGTTTGACTTCCGCCTCCTACGAGCAGTACTTC; CDR3aa: CASSLTSASYEQYF
d_gene: TRBD2; abundance: many; j_gene: TRBJ2-3; v_gene: TRBV14; CDR3nt: TGTGCCAGCAGCCAGCGCCCCGGACTAGCGGGGACCACAGATACGCAGTATTTT; CDR3aa: CASSQRPGLAGTTDTQYF
d_gene: .; abundance: .; j_gene: TRBJ2-5; v_gene: TRBV5-1; CDR3nt: TGCGCCAGCACCACCCTGGAACAGCTGGGATTTCAAGAGACCCAGTACTTC; CDR3aa: CASTTLEQLGFQETQYF
d_gene: .; abundance: many; j_gene: TRBJ2-1; v_gene: TRBV6-5; CDR3nt: TGTGCCAGCAGTTACTCTTCCGGAGGGGATGAGCAGTTCTTC; CDR3aa: CASSYSSGGDEQFF
d_gene: .; abundance: .; j_gene: TRBJ2-1; v_gene: TRBV5-6; CDR3nt: TGTGCCAGCAGCTTAGGGCTAGCCCTCAATGAGCAGTTCTTC; CDR3aa: CASSLGLALNEQFF
d_gene: .; abundance: many; j_gene: TRBJ1-5; v_gene: TRBV7-2; CDR3nt: TGTGCCAGCAGAATATGGGGCGCGGGCAATCAGCCCCAGCATTTT; CDR3aa: CASRIWGAGNQPQHF
d_gene: TRBD1; abundance: many; j_gene: TRBJ2-3; v_gene: TRBV9; CDR3nt: TGTGCCAGCAGCGCGATGACAGGGGGGTTCGGAACAGATACGCAGTATTTT; CDR3aa: CASSAMTGGFGTDTQYF
d_gene: .; abundance: few; j_gene: TRBJ1-5; v_gene: TRBV6-5; CDR3nt: TGTGCCAGCAGTTACGAACAAGAACAGGATCCAAATCAGCCCCAGCATTTT; CDR3aa: CASSYEQEQDPNQPQHF
d_gene: TRBD1; abundance: many; j_gene: TRBJ1-4; v_gene: TRBV5-1; CDR3nt: TGCGCCAGCAGCTTGGGAACAGGGGGCGCAACTAATGAAAAACTGTTTTTT; CDR3aa: CASSLGTGGATNEKLFF
d_gene: .; abundance: .; j_gene: TRBJ2-2; v_gene: TRBV29-1; CDR3nt: TGCAGCGTTCGGACAGCCACCGGGGAGCTGTTTTTT; CDR3aa: CSVRTATGELFF
d_gene: TRBD1; abundance: many; j_gene: TRBJ2-7; v_gene: TRBV4-1; CDR3nt: TGCGCCAGCAGCCAAGCGTGGCCAGGGGGAAGCTACGAGCAGTACTTC; CDR3aa: CASSQAWPGGSYEQYF
d_gene: TRBD1; abundance: many; j_gene: TRBJ1-5; v_gene: TRBV27; CDR3nt: TGTGCCAGCAGCATGGGACAGGGGACCTATCAGCCCCAGCATTTT; CDR3aa: CASSMGQGTYQPQHF
d_gene: TRBD1; abundance: many; j_gene: TRBJ2-7; v_gene: TRBV5-1; CDR3nt: TGCGCCAGCAGCGGGAGCATCACAGGGGTGAACTACGAGCAGTACTTC; CDR3aa: CASSGSITGVNYEQYF
d_gene: TRBD2; abundance: .; j_gene: TRBJ2-3; v_gene: TRBV11-3; CDR3nt: TGTGCCAGCAGCGCGCCGGGACTAGCGCCAGATACGCAGTATTTT; CDR3aa: CASSAPGLAPDTQYF
d_gene: TRBD2; abundance: many; j_gene: TRBJ2-1; v_gene: TRBV4-3; CDR3nt: TGCGCCAGCAGCCAAGAGCTAGCGGGGGAAGGCAATGAGCAGTTCTTC; CDR3aa: CASSQELAGEGNEQFF